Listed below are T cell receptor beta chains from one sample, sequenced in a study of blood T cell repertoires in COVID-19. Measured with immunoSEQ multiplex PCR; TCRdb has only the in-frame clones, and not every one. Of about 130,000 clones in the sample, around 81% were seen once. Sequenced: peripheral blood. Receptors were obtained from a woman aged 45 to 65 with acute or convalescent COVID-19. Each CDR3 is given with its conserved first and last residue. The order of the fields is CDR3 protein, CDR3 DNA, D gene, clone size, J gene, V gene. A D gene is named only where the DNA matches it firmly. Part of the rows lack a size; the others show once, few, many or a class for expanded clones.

CDR3: CASSIRGLVTEAFF
DNA: TGTGCCAGTAGTATTAGGGGGCTGGTCACTGAAGCTTTCTTT
D: TRBD1
size: .
J: TRBJ1-1
V: TRBV19

CDR3: CASSLGQGASGNTGELFF
DNA: TGTGCCAGCAGCTTAGGACAGGGGGCTAGCGGGAACACCGGGGAGCTGTTTTTT
D: TRBD1
size: few
J: TRBJ2-2
V: TRBV7-8

CDR3: CASSPGQVHNEQFF
DNA: TGTGCCAGCAGCCCCGGACAAGTTCACAATGAGCAGTTCTTC
D: .
size: .
J: TRBJ2-1
V: TRBV7-9

CDR3: CASRRTGDYGYTF
DNA: TGTGCCAGCAGGCGGACAGGAGATTATGGCTACACCTTC
D: TRBD1
size: .
J: TRBJ1-2
V: TRBV27

CDR3: CASSYRLAGGGEQYF
DNA: TGTGCCAGCAGTTACAGGCTAGCGGGGGGAGGTGAGCAGTACTTC
D: TRBD2
size: .
J: TRBJ2-7
V: TRBV6-5

CDR3: CASSPRVGTEAFF
DNA: TGTGCCAGCAGCCCCAGGGTAGGCACTGAAGCTTTCTTT
D: .
size: .
J: TRBJ1-1
V: TRBV11-3

CDR3: CASSHDVGGQGIYEQYF
DNA: TGTGCCAGCAGCCATGATGTTGGGGGACAGGGAATCTACGAGCAGTACTTC
D: TRBD1
size: .
J: TRBJ2-7
V: TRBV5-5

CDR3: CASSTGFNYGYTF
DNA: TGTGCCAGCAGTACAGGCTTTAACTATGGCTACACCTTC
D: .
size: .
J: TRBJ1-2
V: TRBV25-1

CDR3: CASSEAVRGSEQYF
DNA: TGTGCCAGCAGTGAAGCAGTCAGGGGGAGCGAGCAGTACTTC
D: TRBD1
size: .
J: TRBJ2-7
V: TRBV6-1

CDR3: CASSVLPRETQYF
DNA: TGTGCCAGCAGCGTTCTGCCCCGGGAGACCCAGTACTTC
D: .
size: .
J: TRBJ2-5
V: TRBV9

CDR3: CASRGGGRYEQYF
DNA: TGTGCCAGCAGGGGCGGGGGGAGATACGAGCAGTACTTC
D: TRBD2
size: few
J: TRBJ2-7
V: TRBV2